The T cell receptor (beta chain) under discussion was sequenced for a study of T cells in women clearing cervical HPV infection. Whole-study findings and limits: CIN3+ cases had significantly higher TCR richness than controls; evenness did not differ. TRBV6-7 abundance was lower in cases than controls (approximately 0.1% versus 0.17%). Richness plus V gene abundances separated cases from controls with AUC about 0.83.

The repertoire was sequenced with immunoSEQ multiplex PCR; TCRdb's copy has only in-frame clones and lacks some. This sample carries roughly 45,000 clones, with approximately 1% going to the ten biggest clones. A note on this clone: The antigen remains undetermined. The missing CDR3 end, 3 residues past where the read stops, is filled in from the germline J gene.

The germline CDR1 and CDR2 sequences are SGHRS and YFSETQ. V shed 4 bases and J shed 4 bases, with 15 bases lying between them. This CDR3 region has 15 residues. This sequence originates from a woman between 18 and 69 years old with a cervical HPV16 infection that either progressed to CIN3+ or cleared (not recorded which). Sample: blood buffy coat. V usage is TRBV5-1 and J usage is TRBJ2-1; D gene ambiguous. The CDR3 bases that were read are TGCGCCAGCAGCGGTGACTCGATACAATACAATGAG. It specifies CASSGDSIQYNE. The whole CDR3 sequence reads CASSGDSIQYNEQFF.